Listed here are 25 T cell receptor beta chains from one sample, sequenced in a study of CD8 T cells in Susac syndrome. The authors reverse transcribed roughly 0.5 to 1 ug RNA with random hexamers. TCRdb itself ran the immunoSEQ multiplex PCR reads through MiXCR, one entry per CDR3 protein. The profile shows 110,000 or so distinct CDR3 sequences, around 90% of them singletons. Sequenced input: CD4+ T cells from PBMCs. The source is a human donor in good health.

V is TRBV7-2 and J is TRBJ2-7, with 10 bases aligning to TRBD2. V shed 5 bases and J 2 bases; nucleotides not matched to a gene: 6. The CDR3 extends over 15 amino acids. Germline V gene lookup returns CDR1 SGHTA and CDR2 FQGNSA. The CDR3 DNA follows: TGTGCCAGCAGCCCTTTAGCGGGAGGTGCCTACGAGCAGTACTTC. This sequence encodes CASSPLAGGAYEQYF.

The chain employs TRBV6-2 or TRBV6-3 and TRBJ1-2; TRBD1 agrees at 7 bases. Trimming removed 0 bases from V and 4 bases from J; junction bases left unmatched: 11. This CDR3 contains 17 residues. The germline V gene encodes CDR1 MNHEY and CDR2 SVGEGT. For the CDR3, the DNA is TGTGCCAGCAGTTACTCGACTACCGGGACAGCTTCCTATGGCTACACCTTC. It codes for CASSYSTTGTASYGYTF.

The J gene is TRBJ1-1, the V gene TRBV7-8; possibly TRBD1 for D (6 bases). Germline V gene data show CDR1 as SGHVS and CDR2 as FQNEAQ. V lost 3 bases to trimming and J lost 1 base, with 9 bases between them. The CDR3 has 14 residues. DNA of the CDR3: TGTGCCAGCAGCTTTCAGGGGTGGAACACTGAAGCTTTCTTT. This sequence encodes CASSFQGWNTEAFF.

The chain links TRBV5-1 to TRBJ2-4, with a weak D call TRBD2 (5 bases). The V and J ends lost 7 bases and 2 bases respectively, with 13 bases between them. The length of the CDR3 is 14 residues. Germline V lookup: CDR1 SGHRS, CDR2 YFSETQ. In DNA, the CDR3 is TGCGCCAGCGGCGGCGGGCATCCCAAAAACATTCAGTACTTC. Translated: CASGGGHPKNIQYF.

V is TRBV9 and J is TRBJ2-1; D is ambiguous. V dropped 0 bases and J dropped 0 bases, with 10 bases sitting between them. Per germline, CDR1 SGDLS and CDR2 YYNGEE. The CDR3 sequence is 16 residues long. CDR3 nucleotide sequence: TGTGCCAGCAGCGTAGGGACCCCGAGCTCCTACAATGAGCAGTTCTTC. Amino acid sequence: CASSVGTPSSYNEQFF.

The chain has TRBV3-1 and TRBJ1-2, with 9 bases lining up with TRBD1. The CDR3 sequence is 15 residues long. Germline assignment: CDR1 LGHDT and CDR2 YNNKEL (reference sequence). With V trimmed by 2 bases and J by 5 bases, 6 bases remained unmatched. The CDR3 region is CASSQRDRVEYGYTF. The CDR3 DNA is TGTGCCAGCAGCCAAAGGGACAGGGTCGAATATGGCTACACCTTC.

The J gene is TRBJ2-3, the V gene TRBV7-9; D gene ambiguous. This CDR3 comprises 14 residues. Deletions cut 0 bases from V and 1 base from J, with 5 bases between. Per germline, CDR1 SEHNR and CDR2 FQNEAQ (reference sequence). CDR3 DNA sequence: TGTGCCAGCAGCTTAGCGGACGGCACAGATACGCAGTATTTT. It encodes CASSLADGTDTQYF.

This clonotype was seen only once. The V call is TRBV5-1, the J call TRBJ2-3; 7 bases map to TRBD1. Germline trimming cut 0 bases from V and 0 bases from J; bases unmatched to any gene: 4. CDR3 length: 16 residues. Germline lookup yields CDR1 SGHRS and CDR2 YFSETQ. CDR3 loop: CASSLEAGGSTDTQYF. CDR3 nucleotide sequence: TGCGCCAGCAGCTTGGAGGCAGGGGGTAGCACAGATACGCAGTATTTT.

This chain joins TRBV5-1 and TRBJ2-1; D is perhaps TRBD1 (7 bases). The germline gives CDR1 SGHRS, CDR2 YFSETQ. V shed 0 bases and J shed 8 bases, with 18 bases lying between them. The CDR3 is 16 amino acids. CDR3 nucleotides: TGCGCCAGCAGCTTGGCCCAGGGGGGTGATGCCGATGAGCAGTTCTTC. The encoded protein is CASSLAQGGDADEQFF.

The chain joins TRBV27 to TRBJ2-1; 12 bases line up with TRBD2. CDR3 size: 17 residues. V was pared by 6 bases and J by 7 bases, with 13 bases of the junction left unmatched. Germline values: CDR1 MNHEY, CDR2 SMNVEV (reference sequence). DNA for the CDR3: TGTGCCAGCAGAAAAGCTAGCGGGAGGGCCCTCGTAAATGAGCAGTTCTTC. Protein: CASRKASGRALVNEQFF.

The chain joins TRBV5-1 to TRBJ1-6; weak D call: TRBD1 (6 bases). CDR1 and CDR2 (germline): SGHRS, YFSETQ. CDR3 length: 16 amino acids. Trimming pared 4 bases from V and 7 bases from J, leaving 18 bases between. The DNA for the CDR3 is TGCGCCAGCAGCCCGAAGATGGGACAAGCGAATTCACCCCTCCACTTT. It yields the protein CASSPKMGQANSPLHF.

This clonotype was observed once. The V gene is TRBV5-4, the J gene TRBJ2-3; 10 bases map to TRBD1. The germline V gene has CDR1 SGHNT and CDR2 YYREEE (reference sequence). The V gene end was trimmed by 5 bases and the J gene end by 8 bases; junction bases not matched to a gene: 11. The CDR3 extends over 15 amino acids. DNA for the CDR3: TGTGCCAGCAGTAGTGGGGACAGGGGTTCCCCTACGCAGTATTTT. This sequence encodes CASSSGDRGSPTQYF.

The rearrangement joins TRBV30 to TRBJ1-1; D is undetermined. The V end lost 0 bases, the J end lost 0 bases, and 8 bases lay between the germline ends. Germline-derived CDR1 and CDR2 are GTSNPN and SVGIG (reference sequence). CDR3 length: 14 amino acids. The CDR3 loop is CAWSVVALNTEAFF. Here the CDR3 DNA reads TGTGCCTGGAGTGTAGTTGCGCTGAACACTGAAGCTTTCTTT. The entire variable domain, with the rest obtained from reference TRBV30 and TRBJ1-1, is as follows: SQTIHQWPATLVQPVGSPLSLECTVEGTSNPNLYWYRQAAGRGLQLLFYSVGIGQISSEVPQNLSASRPQDRQFILSSKKLLLSDSGFYLCAWSVVALNTEAFFGQGTRLTVV.

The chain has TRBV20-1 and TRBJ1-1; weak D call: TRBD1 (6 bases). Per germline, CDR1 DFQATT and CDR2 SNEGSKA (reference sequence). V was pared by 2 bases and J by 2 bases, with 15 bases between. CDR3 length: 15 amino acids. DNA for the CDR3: TGCAGTGCTAGACAGACAGGACGGGGCAACACTGAAGCTTTCTTT. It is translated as CSARQTGRGNTEAFF.

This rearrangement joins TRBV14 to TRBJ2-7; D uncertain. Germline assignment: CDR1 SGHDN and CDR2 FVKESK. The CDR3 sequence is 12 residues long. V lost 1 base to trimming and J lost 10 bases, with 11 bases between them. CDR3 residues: CASSQVAVPQYF. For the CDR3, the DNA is TGTGCCAGCAGCCAAGTCGCCGTCCCCCAGTACTTC. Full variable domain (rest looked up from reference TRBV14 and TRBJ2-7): EAGVTQFPSHSVIEKGQTVTLRCDPISGHDNLYWYRRVMGKEIKFLLHFVKESKQDESGMPNNRFLAERTGGTYSTLKVQPAELEDSGVYFCASSQVAVPQYFGPGTRLTVT.

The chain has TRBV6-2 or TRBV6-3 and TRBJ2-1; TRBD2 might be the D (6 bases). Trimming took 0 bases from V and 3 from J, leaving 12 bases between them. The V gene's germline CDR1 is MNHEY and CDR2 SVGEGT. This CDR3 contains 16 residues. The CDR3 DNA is TGTGCCAGCAGTTACTCATCCGGCGGGATCTACAATGAGCAGTTCTTC. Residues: CASSYSSGGIYNEQFF.

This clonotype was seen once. The CDR3 is CASSLAGGNSPLHF. DNA of the CDR3: TGTGCCAGCAGCTTAGCAGGGGGTAATTCACCCCTCCACTTT. This chain joins TRBV7-9 and TRBJ1-6; TRBD1 might be the D (6 bases). The V and J ends lost 0 bases and 6 bases respectively, with 6 bases between them. Germline values: CDR1 SEHNR, CDR2 FQNEAQ (reference sequence). This CDR3 comprises 14 residues.

Here the CDR3 DNA reads TGCAGTGCTAGAGAGTGGGGCCTGAACACTGAAGCTTTCTTT. This gives the protein CSAREWGLNTEAFF. The chain couples TRBV20-1 to TRBJ1-1; D possibly corresponds to TRBD1 (5 bases). The germline CDR1 and CDR2 sequences are DFQATT and SNEGSKA (reference sequence). Trimming took off 0 bases at V and 0 bases at J, with 8 bases between the two ends. CDR3 length: 14 amino acids.

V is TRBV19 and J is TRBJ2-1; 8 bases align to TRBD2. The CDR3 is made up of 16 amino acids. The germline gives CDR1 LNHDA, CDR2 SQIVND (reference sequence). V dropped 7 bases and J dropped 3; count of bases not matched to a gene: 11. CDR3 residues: CASKGLREGFYNEQFF. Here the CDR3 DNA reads TGTGCCAGTAAGGGGCTCCGGGAGGGATTCTACAATGAGCAGTTCTTC.

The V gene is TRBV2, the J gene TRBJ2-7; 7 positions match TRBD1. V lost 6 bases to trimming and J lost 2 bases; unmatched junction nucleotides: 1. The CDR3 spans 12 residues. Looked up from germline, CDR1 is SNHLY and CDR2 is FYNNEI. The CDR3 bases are TGTGCCAGCAGGACAGGGCCCTACGAGCAGTACTTC. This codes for CASRTGPYEQYF. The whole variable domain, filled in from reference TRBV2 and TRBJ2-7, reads EPEVTQTPSHQVTQMGQEVILRCVPISNHLYFYWYRQILGQKVEFLVSFYNNEISEKSEIFDDQFSVERPDGSNFTLKIRSTKLEDSAMYFCASRTGPYEQYFGPGTRLTVT.

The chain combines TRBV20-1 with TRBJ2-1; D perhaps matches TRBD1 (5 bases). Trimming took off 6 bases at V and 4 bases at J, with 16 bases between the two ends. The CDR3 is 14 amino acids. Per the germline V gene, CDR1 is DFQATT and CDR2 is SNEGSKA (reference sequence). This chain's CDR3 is CSAEYRTGYNEQFF. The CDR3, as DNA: TGCAGTGCGGAATACAGGACCGGGTACAATGAGCAGTTCTTC.

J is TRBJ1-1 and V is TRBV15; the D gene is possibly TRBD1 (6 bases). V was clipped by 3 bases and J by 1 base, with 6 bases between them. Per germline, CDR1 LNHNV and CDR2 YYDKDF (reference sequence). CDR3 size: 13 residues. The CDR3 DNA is TGTGCCACCAGCAGGGACAGGAACACTGAAGCTTTCTTT. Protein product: CATSRDRNTEAFF.

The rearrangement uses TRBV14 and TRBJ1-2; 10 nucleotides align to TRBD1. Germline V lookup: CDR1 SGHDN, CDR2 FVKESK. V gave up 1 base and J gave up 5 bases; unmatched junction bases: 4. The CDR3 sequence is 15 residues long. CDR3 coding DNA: TGTGCCAGCAGCCAAGCCGGGACAGGGGTTTATGGCTACACCTTC. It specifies CASSQAGTGVYGYTF.

CDR3 protein: CAWSLRDRTQYF. CDR3 sequence (DNA): TGTGCCTGGAGTCTAAGGGACAGGACGCAGTATTTT. The genes are TRBV30 and TRBJ2-3; TRBD1 matches at 8 bases. The V and J ends lost 2 bases and 9 bases, in that order; junction bases with no gene match: 4. Germline-derived CDR1 and CDR2 are GTSNPN and SVGIG (reference sequence). The CDR3 has 12 amino acids.

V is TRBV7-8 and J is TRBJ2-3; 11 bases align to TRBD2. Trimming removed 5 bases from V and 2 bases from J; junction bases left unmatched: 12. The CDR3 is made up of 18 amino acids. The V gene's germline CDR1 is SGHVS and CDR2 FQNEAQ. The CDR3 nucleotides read TGTGCCAGCAGCCCCACGGGACTAGCGGACCCATTCACAGATACGCAGTATTTT. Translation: CASSPTGLADPFTDTQYF.